This record looks at one TCR beta chain sequence and its context. Its antigen is currently unknown. PCR involved 60 Vbeta and 13 Jbeta primers. Assay used: immunoSEQ multiplex PCR; TCRdb lists only in-frame clones, some missing. The sample lists approximately 200,000 clones, approximately 79% occurring once. This sample is drawn from a study of cytomegalovirus exposure and HLA in healthy donors. Study conclusions and caveats: More clonal expansion characterized HLA-associated TCR beta chains than equally common others in a later analysis. HLA alleles were associated with 15,000 to 20,000 TCR beta sequences in a later analysis at 0.05 false discovery rate. Associated with cytomegalovirus, according to the listing, were some 180 TCR beta chains. Analyzed later, most CMV-associated TCR beta chains appeared HLA-restricted.

The source material was PBMCs. The receptor was derived from a man younger than 35 in good health and CMV-seronegative.

CDR3 protein: CASSVEAGGHTDTQYF. For the CDR3, the DNA is TGTGCCAGCAGCGTAGAAGCGGGAGGGCACACAGATACGCAGTATTTT. The chain recombines TRBV9 with TRBJ2-3; 10 positions agree with TRBD2. Germline-derived CDR1 and CDR2 are SGDLS and YYNGEE. The V and J ends lost 0 bases and 2 bases, in that order; junction bases with no gene match: 3. This CDR3 has 16 amino acids.